These 25 T cell receptor beta chains share one sample of origin, sequenced in a study of long-term antiretroviral therapy in people with HIV. They ran version v3.0 of the immunoSEQ assay at survey level. Clones were read by immunoSEQ multiplex PCR, and TCRdb kept only the in-frame ones, dropping some. The sample shows 20,000 to 25,000 clones, 85% to 90% of them seen only once. The sample was unsorted PBMCs, taken 1.3 years after starting antiretroviral therapy. These receptors originate from a man aged 60 to 75 with HIV.

The chain recombines TRBV5-5 with TRBJ2-1, with 13 positions matching TRBD2. V lost 4 bases to trimming and J lost 0 bases; unmatched junction nucleotides: 7. The V gene's germline CDR1 is SGHKS and CDR2 YYEKEE (reference sequence). The CDR3 length is 18 residues. DNA for the CDR3: TGTGCCAGCAGCACGACTAGCGGGGGGCATATCTCCTACAATGAGCAGTTCTTC. Its translation is CASSTTSGGHISYNEQFF.

The V gene is TRBV12-5, the J gene TRBJ2-2, with D unclear. V shed 1 base and J shed 2 bases, with 11 bases lying between them. Germline values: CDR1 LGHNT, CDR2 FRNRAP. The CDR3 covers 16 residues. CDR3 loop: CASGLAPNVNTGELFF. DNA of the CDR3: TGTGCTAGTGGTTTGGCACCGAATGTAAACACCGGGGAGCTGTTTTTT.

V usage is TRBV5-4 and J usage is TRBJ2-3; 8 nucleotides align to TRBD2. J lost 4 bases, V lost 2 bases, and 6 bases had no gene match. In germline, CDR1 is SGHNT, CDR2 YYREEE (reference sequence). CDR3 length: 15 residues. The DNA of the CDR3 is TGTGCCAGCAGCTTTTTCGGGAGGGGGTCAGATACGCAGTATTTT. This translates into CASSFFGRGSDTQYF.

The J gene is TRBJ1-3, the V gene TRBV2; TRBD1 matches 7 bases. The CDR3 is made up of 14 amino acids. After removal of 6 bases from V and 3 bases from J, the junction contained 5 bases not matched to a gene. The V gene's germline CDR1 is SNHLY and CDR2 FYNNEI. CDR3 in DNA: TGTGCCAGCAGCCGGGACAGACGTGGAAACACCATATATTTT. Translating gives CASSRDRRGNTIYF. The full variable domain, its missing parts supplied by reference TRBV2 and TRBJ1-3, is EPEVTQTPSHQVTQMGQEVILRCVPISNHLYFYWYRQILGQKVEFLVSFYNNEISEKSEIFDDQFSVERPDGSNFTLKIRSTKLEDSAMYFCASSRDRRGNTIYFGEGSWLTVV.

The chain recombines TRBV5-5 with TRBJ2-5, with 9 bases identical to TRBD1. With 4 bases clipped from V and 4 bases from J, the junction kept 8 bases outside the gene matches. This CDR3 is 15 amino acids long. The germline gives CDR1 SGHKS, CDR2 YYEKEE (reference sequence). CDR3 nucleotide sequence: TGTGCCAGCAGCCCTATTCAGACAGGGGGAGAGACCCAGTACTTC. It yields the protein CASSPIQTGGETQYF.

This chain joins TRBV2 and TRBJ2-2; 8 bases agree with TRBD2. From germline, CDR1 is SNHLY and CDR2 FYNNEI. This CDR3 comprises 15 residues. V was pared by 0 bases and J by 3 bases, with 0 bases of the junction left unmatched. CDR3 DNA: TGTGCCAGCAGTGAAGCCGGGGGGGACACCGGGGAGCTGTTTTTT. The encoded protein is CASSEAGGDTGELFF.

The chain is built from TRBV10-3 and TRBJ1-1; 9 bases are a match to TRBD1. V shed 7 bases, J shed 5 bases, and the junction held 5 bases outside the gene matches. The CDR3 loop spans 13 amino acids. In germline, CDR1 is ENHRY, CDR2 SYGVKD. The DNA for the CDR3 is TGTGCCATCATACAGGGGGCAGGAACTGAAGCTTTCTTT. Translation: CAIIQGAGTEAFF.

The rearrangement links TRBV6-4 to TRBJ2-7; 10 bases line up with TRBD2. Germline V lookup: CDR1 MRHNA, CDR2 SNTAGT. This CDR3 is 15 amino acids long. The trim removed 5 bases at V and 2 bases at J, leaving 6 bases unmatched. The CDR3 DNA sequence: TGTGCCAGCAGTTCGTCAGCGGGAGGGCCCTACGAGCAGTACTTC. Translation gives CASSSSAGGPYEQYF.

The chain employs TRBV2 and TRBJ1-5, with no clear D. The CDR3 extends over 11 amino acids. CDR1 is SNHLY, CDR2 FYNNEI, per germline. Trimming pared 4 bases from V and 7 bases from J, leaving 5 bases between. CDR3 sequence: CASSVGQPQHF. The CDR3 DNA follows: TGTGCCAGCAGTGTCGGGCAGCCCCAGCATTTT.

The chain joins TRBV29-1 to TRBJ2-7; 11 bases fit TRBD1. The CDR3 extends over 14 amino acids. In germline, CDR1 is SQVTM, CDR2 ANQGSEA. With V trimmed by 1 base and J by 6 bases, 5 bases remained unmatched. The CDR3 loop is CSVEGTGGRGEQYF. CDR3 bases: TGCAGCGTTGAAGGGACAGGGGGCAGAGGCGAGCAGTACTTC.

The chain has TRBV2 and TRBJ2-5; no clear D. The CDR3 is 12 residues long. Germline CDR1 and CDR2: SNHLY and FYNNEI. V was shortened by 8 bases and J by 5 bases, with 12 bases between the two germline ends. CDR3 protein: CASGRQEETQYF. The CDR3 nucleotides read TGTGCCAGCGGTAGGCAGGAGGAGACCCAGTACTTC. Full variable domain (outside the CDR3, taken from reference TRBV2 and TRBJ2-5): EPEVTQTPSHQVTQMGQEVILRCVPISNHLYFYWYRQILGQKVEFLVSFYNNEISEKSEIFDDQFSVERPDGSNFTLKIRSTKLEDSAMYFCASGRQEETQYFGPGTRLLVL.

The chain joins TRBV11-3 to TRBJ2-3; D is unclear. Germline V gene lookup returns CDR1 SGHNT and CDR2 YENEEA. V shed 5 bases and J shed 1 base, with 10 bases lying between them. The CDR3 runs 14 residues. CDR3 residues: CASSPIGRTDTQYF. Written as DNA, the CDR3 is TGTGCCAGCAGCCCGATCGGCCGCACAGATACGCAGTATTTT. Looking up the rest from reference TRBV11-3 and TRBJ2-3 gives the full variable domain: EAGVVQSPRYKIIEKKQPVAFWCNPISGHNTLYWYLQNLGQGPELLIRYENEEAVDDSQLPKDRFSAERLKGVDSTLKIQPAELGDSAVYLCASSPIGRTDTQYFGPGTRLTVL.

The V and J genes are TRBV2 and TRBJ1-2; D possibly corresponds to TRBD1 (6 bases). The germline CDR1 and CDR2 sequences are SNHLY and FYNNEI. The CDR3 length is 13 residues. The germline V and J ends were trimmed by 5 bases and 4 bases, with 11 bases remaining between them. CDR3 nucleotides: TGTGCCAGCAGTACGGGGGGGGCCTATGGCTACACCTTC. Protein: CASSTGGAYGYTF.

The gene calls are TRBV5-5 and TRBJ2-7; a weak D match, TRBD1 (6 bases). CDR3 length: 12 amino acids. Germline V gene lookup returns CDR1 SGHKS and CDR2 YYEKEE (reference sequence). V lost 2 bases, J lost 3 bases, and 6 bases lay in between. The CDR3 DNA is TGTGCCAGCAGCTTAGGGGGCTACGAGCAGTACTTC. The encoded protein is CASSLGGYEQYF. Together with reference TRBV5-5 and TRBJ2-7, the CDR3 gives the full variable domain: DAGVTQSPTHLIKTRGQQVTLRCSPISGHKSVSWYQQVLGQGPQFIFQYYEKEERGRGNFPDRFSARQFPNYSSELNVNALLLGDSALYLCASSLGGYEQYFGPGTRLTVT.

The chain links TRBV27 to TRBJ2-7; TRBD1 is a possible D gene (5 bases). The CDR3 sequence is 13 residues long. V was pared by 5 bases and J by 4 bases, with 12 bases between. Germline lookup yields CDR1 MNHEY and CDR2 SMNVEV (reference sequence). DNA of the CDR3: TGTGCCAGCAGTCCTATACAGGAGTACGAGCAGTACTTC. It codes for CASSPIQEYEQYF.

V and J are TRBV18 and TRBJ1-4; possible D gene TRBD1, 5 bases. V lost 2 bases and J lost 8, with 9 bases in between. The CDR3 length is 13 residues. Germline V gene lookup returns CDR1 KGHSH and CDR2 LQKENI. The CDR3 here is CASSPGRDEKLFF. Here the CDR3 DNA reads TGTGCCAGCTCACCAGGCAGGGACGAAAAACTGTTTTTT. Complete variable domain (other parts from reference TRBV18 and TRBJ1-4): NAGVMQNPRHLVRRRGQEARLRCSPMKGHSHVYWYRQLPEEGLKFMVYLQKENIIDESGMPKERFSAEFPKEGPSILRIQQVVRGDSAAYFCASSPGRDEKLFFGSGTQLSVL.

This chain links TRBV5-1 with TRBJ1-2; 7 positions match TRBD1. Losses at the gene ends were 0 bases for V and 6 bases for J; bases not matched to a gene: 8. Germline CDR1 and CDR2: SGHRS and YFSETQ. The CDR3 spans 15 residues. CDR3 loop: CASSLGQGKEDGYTF. The CDR3 nucleotides are TGCGCCAGCAGCTTGGGACAGGGAAAAGAGGATGGCTACACCTTC.

This clone was observed once. The chain joins TRBV7-2 to TRBJ1-4; 9 bases are a match to TRBD1. Germline lookup yields CDR1 SGHTA and CDR2 FQGNSA. The CDR3 runs to 13 residues. The V segment lost 6 bases and the J segment 8 bases; nucleotides outside the gene matches: 4. The CDR3 DNA reads as TGTGCCAGCAGTGGGGACAGGGTCGAAAAACTGTTTTTT. Its translation is CASSGDRVEKLFF. Looking up the rest from reference TRBV7-2 and TRBJ1-4 gives the full variable domain: GAGVSQSPSNKVTEKGKDVELRCDPISGHTALYWYRQSLGQGLEFLIYFQGNSAPDKSGLPSDRFSAERTGGSVSTLTIQRTQQEDSAVYLCASSGDRVEKLFFGSGTQLSVL.

The genes are TRBV10-2 and TRBJ1-5; D gene ambiguous. The germline V gene has CDR1 WSHSY and CDR2 SAAADI. This CDR3 has 12 residues. The ends were cut back, 3 bases at V and 3 bases at J, with 3 bases in the middle. The CDR3 DNA is TGCGCCAGCAGTGACTTCAATCAGCCCCAGCATTTT. Residues: CASSDFNQPQHF.

The gene calls are TRBV27 and TRBJ2-3; D is perhaps TRBD1 or TRBD2 (5 bases each). V was trimmed by 5 bases and J by 13 bases, leaving 19 bases between them. CDR1 is MNHEY, CDR2 SMNVEV, per germline (reference sequence). The length of the CDR3 is 13 residues. The CDR3 spells CASSLKPGTVKYF. The CDR3 DNA reads TGTGCCAGCAGTCTCAAACCCGGGACGGTAAAGTATTTT.

This rearrangement joins TRBV18 to TRBJ2-5; 11 positions agree with TRBD1. J lost 5 bases, V lost 1 base, and 12 bases had no gene match. The CDR3 is made up of 18 amino acids. Germline values: CDR1 KGHSH, CDR2 LQKENI. The CDR3: CASSPRSPGTGGYETQYF. CDR3 coding DNA: TGTGCCAGCTCACCACGGAGCCCCGGGACAGGGGGTTACGAGACCCAGTACTTC.

This sequence joins TRBV4-2 and TRBJ1-3; D remains ambiguous. The CDR3 contains 16 residues. From germline, CDR1 is LGHNA and CDR2 YNFKEQ. V lost 3 bases, J lost 1 base, and 13 bases lay in between. In nucleotides, the CDR3 is TGTGCCAGCAGCCAGGGTGACTCACGTTCTGGAAACACCATATATTTT. It yields the protein CASSQGDSRSGNTIYF.

The rearrangement joins TRBV5-4 to TRBJ2-3; D is unresolved. V lost 3 bases to trimming and J lost 4 bases, with 12 bases between them. CDR1 and CDR2 (germline): SGHNT, YYREEE (reference sequence). The CDR3 is 14 amino acids. This CDR3 is CASSSKSGPDTQYF. The CDR3 DNA sequence: TGTGCCAGCAGCTCCAAGTCCGGGCCAGATACGCAGTATTTT.

The chain combines TRBV18 with TRBJ1-3; D might be TRBD1 (6 bases). The germline CDR1 and CDR2 sequences are KGHSH and LQKENI. The V end lost 8 bases, the J end lost 4 bases, and 21 bases lay between the germline ends. The CDR3 consists of 16 residues. DNA of the CDR3: TGTGCCAGCCGACCCCGCGGACAGACGTCAGGAAACACCATATATTTT. Translating it yields CASRPRGQTSGNTIYF.

The chain uses TRBV30 and TRBJ1-1, with a weak D call TRBD1 (5 bases). Deletions cut 2 bases from V and 6 bases from J, with 10 bases between. This CDR3 spans 12 amino acids. Germline CDR1 and CDR2: GTSNPN and SVGIG (reference sequence). This CDR3 reads CAWSSGTPEAFF. DNA for the CDR3: TGTGCCTGGAGTTCCGGGACCCCTGAAGCTTTCTTT.